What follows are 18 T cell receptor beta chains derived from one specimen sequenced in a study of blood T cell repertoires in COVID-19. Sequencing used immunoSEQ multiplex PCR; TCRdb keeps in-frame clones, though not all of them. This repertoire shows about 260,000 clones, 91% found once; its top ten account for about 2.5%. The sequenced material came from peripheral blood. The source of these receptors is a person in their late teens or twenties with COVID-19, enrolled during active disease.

CDR3 nucleotide sequence: TGTGCCAGCAGTGAGTACCCAGGAACCGGGGAGCTGTTTTTT. Protein product: CASSEYPGTGELFF. This chain connects TRBV2 to TRBJ2-2; D is undetermined. Looked up from germline, CDR1 is SNHLY and CDR2 is FYNNEI. The CDR3 is 14 amino acids. V was trimmed by 3 bases and J by 5 bases, leaving 10 bases between them.

This CDR3 is CASRGAGKVGAFF. Written as DNA, the CDR3 is TGTGCCAGCAGGGGCGCGGGAAAGGTAGGAGCTTTCTTT. The V gene is TRBV12-3 or TRBV12-4, the J gene TRBJ1-1; D not certain. Trimming cost V 6 bases and J 10 bases, with 18 bases left between them. This CDR3 has 13 residues.

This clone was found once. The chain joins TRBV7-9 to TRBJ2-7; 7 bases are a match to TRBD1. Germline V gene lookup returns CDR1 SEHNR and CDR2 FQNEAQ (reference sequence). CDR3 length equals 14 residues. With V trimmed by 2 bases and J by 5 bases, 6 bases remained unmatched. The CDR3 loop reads CASSLSGGNHEQYF. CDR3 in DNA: TGTGCCAGCAGCTTATCAGGGGGTAACCACGAGCAGTACTTC.

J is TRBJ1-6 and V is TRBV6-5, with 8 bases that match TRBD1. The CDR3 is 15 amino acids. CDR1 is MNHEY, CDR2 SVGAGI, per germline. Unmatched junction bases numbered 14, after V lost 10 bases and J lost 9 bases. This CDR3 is CATLPQGQGGSPLHF. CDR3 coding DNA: TGTGCCACCTTGCCTCAAGGACAGGGAGGTTCACCCCTCCACTTT.

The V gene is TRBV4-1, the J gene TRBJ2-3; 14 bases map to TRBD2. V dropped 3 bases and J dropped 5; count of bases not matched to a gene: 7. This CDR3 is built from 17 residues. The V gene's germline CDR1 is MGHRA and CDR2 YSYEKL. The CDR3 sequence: CASSQTSGRAVGDTQYF. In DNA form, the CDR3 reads TGCGCCAGCAGCCAGACTAGCGGGAGGGCCGTGGGAGATACGCAGTATTTT.

The CDR3 bases are TGTGCCAGCAGTTTAGGAGAGGAGCAGTTCTTC. It codes for CASSLGEEQFF. V gene TRBV12-3 or TRBV12-4 combines with J gene TRBJ2-1; no firm D call. This CDR3 is 11 amino acids long. The V end was cut by 1 base, the J end by 10 bases, with 5 bases between.

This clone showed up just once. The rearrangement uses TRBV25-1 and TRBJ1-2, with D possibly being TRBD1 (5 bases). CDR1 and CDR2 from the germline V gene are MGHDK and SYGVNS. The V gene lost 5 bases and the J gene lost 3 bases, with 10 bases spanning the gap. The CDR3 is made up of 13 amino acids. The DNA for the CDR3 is TGTGCCAGCAGTCGGGGGAGTCACTATGGCTACACCTTC. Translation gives CASSRGSHYGYTF.

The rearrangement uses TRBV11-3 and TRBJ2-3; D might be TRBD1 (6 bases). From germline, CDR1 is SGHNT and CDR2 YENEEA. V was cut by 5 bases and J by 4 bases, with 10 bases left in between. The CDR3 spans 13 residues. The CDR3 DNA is TGTGCCAGCAGCACCCGACAGGCAGATACGCAGTATTTT. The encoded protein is CASSTRQADTQYF.

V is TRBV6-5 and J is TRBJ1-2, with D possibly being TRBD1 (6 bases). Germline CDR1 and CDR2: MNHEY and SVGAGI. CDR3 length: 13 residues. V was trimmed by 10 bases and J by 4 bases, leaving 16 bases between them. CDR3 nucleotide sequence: TGTGCCACTGCCCAGACAGGCCGCTATGGCTACACCTTC. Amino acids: CATAQTGRYGYTF.

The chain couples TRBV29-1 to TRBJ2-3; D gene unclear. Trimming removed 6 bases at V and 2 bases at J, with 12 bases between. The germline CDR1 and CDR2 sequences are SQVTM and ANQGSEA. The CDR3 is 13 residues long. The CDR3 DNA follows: TGCAGCGTGAGAGGCGGCAACACAGATACGCAGTATTTT. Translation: CSVRGGNTDTQYF.

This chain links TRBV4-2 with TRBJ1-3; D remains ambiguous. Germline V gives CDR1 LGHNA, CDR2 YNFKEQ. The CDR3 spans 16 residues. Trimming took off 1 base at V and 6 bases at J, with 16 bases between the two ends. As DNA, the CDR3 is TGTGCCAGCAGCCAAGTCCTTCGTGAACCTAAAAACACCATATATTTT. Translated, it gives CASSQVLREPKNTIYF.

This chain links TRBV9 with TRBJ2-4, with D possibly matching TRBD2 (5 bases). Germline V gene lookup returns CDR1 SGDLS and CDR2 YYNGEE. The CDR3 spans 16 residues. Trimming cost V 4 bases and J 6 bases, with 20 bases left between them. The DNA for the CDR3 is TGTGCCAGCAGCCCCTCGGGTGTTCCGGGGAGAAACATTCAGTACTTC. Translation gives CASSPSGVPGRNIQYF.

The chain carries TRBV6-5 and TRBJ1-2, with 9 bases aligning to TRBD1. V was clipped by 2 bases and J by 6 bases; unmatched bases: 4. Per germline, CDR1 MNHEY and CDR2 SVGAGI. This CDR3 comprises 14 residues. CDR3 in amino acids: CASSYRGQGDGYTF. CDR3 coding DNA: TGTGCCAGCAGTTACCGGGGACAGGGAGATGGCTACACCTTC.

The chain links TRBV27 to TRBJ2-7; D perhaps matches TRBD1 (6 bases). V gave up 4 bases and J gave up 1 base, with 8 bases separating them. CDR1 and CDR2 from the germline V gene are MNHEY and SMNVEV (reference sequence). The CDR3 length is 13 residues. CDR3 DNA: TGTGCCAGCAGTTCTACAGGGTCCTACGAGCAGTACTTC. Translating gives CASSSTGSYEQYF.

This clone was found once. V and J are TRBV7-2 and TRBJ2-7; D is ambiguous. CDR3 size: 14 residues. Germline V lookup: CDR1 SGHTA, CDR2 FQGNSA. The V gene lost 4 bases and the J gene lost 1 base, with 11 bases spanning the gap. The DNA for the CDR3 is TGTGCCAGCAGCTCACAAGACTGGTCCTACGAGCAGTACTTC. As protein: CASSSQDWSYEQYF.

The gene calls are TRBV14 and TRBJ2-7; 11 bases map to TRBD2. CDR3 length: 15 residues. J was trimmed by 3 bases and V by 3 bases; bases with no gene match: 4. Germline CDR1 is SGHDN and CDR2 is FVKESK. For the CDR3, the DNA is TGTGCCAGCAGCCAGCGACTAGCGGGACTCTACGAGCAGTACTTC. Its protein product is CASSQRLAGLYEQYF.

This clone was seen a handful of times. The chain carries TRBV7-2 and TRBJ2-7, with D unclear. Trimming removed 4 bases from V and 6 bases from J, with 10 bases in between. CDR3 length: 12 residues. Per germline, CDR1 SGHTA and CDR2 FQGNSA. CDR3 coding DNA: TGTGCCAGCAGCTCGCTAGATACCGAGCAGTACTTC. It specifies CASSSLDTEQYF.

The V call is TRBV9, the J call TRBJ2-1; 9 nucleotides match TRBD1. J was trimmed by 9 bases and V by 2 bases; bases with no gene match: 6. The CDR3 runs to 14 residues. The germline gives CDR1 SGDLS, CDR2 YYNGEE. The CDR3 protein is CASSVGTGFGEQFF. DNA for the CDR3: TGTGCCAGCAGCGTTGGGACAGGGTTTGGTGAGCAGTTCTTC.